This TCR beta chain was profiled in a study of blood T cell repertoires in COVID-19. Study as a whole: T cells, B-cell-depleted T cells, or PBMCs supplied cDNA or gDNA.

Study processing details: Estimation of nucleated cell counts relied on the amplification of reference gene primers. Repertoires were generated with immunoSEQ multiplex PCR, while TCRdb's copy carries only in-frame clones and drops some. Clonal size and the V and J genes are those of that table, whereas D and trimming came from the DNA. The table includes 390,000 or so clones, about nine tenths detected once. The ends were cut back, 1 base at V and 3 bases at J, with 12 bases in the middle. The CDR3 has 15 residues. Per germline, CDR1 SGHVS and CDR2 FNYEAQ. The sequence came from a woman in her 30s with active or convalescent COVID-19. The sample taken for sequencing was peripheral blood. V is TRBV7-6 and J is TRBJ1-1, with D perhaps matching TRBD1 (5 bases). This CDR3 reads CASSLEVGGYTEAFF. The CDR3, as DNA: TGTGCCAGCAGCTTAGAGGTCGGGGGATACACTGAAGCTTTCTTT.